Here is one T cell receptor beta chain with its context. An end of the junction differs from the germline gene, which may be a read error. The read comes to an end 3 residues before the CDR3 does, leaving the germline J gene to fill in the end. Other DNA sequences of this sample code for an identical CDR3. Cervical HPV DNA detected by MY09/MY11 PCR, typed by dot-blot. The CDR3 length is 13 residues. Germline CDR1 and CDR2: SEHNR and FQNEAQ (reference sequence). Libraries were prepared by immunoSEQ multiplex PCR; TCRdb keeps only in-frame clonotypes and omits some of them. The sample holds over 25,000 clones. The source of the sample is a study of T cells in women clearing cervical HPV infection. Study in general: Controls were women whose single incident HPV16 infection cleared within 12 months without precancer or cancer. Controls gave blood once infection was undetectable; cases at lesion identification.

The sequence was collected from a woman between 18 and 75 years old with a cervical HPV16 infection that either progressed to CIN3+ or cleared (not recorded which). The specimen sequenced was blood buffy coat. The chain couples TRBV7-9 to TRBJ1-3; unclear D gene. The CDR3 loop is CASNPGSGNTIYF. The covered CDR3 bases are TGTGCCAGCAACCCGGGGTCTGGAAACACG.